This TCR beta chain was retrieved from a study of T cells after yellow fever vaccination (dated by TCRdb to between 2019 and 2020). About the study as a whole: The SMART-Seq v4 Ultra Low Input RNA kit was used to prepare libraries from fractions with low cell numbers. Blood was drawn at multiple timepoints before and after primary and secondary immunization, with bulk PBMC replicates and cell subsets isolated. Two healthy male donors, one aged 18 to 29 and one aged 30 to 39 years, were included in the cohort. Bulk TCR alpha and beta repertoires were sequenced longitudinally to track T-cell clones before and after primary and booster YFV17D yellow fever vaccination. Broad study findings and their caveats: Computational filtering was required because FACS-sorted repertoires could contain abundant contaminating clonotypes from the bulk population. A small share of clonotypes was detected in both CD4 and CD8 compartments, with the overlap likely arising from convergent recombination. After the booster, most clones that had expanded after primary vaccination were detected again (roughly 95% of CD4 and around 88% of CD8), suggesting broad maintenance of memory. Compared with the primary T-cell response, the secondary T-cell response was weaker but faster, peaking on day 5 rather than day 15. Because only two donors were included in the study, the extent to which the findings can be generalized is limited.

Synthesis of TCR cDNA relied on 5'RACE template switching, a step that introduced a universal primer site along with unique molecular identifiers. Priming for cDNA synthesis came from both the TCR alpha and TCR beta constant segments. Two PCR steps were used to amplify libraries, with sample barcodes and sequencing adapters being added in the second step. Sequencing of libraries was done on Illumina HiSeq 2500 (2x100 bp) or NovaSeq (2x150 bp). As for the authors' bioinformatics: Reads were demultiplexed and collapsed into UMI consensus sequences with MIGEC, and V(D)J alignment was performed with MiXCR. Vaccine-responding clonotypes were defined with edgeR using replicate PBMC samples, requiring FDR below 0.01 and a log2 fold change above 5 up to day 15. Each bulk clonotype was labeled CD4 or CD8 based on which sequenced repertoire, CD4 or CD8, contained the clonotype at higher abundance. TCRdb cleaned the public reads at Q25 with fastp, built clones with MiXCR and kept in-frame beta chains. CDR3 protein duplicates are merged, each entry listing the most common genes and DNA. None of the V and J calls come from the authors' own analysis; TCRdb made them. The sample includes some 320,000 distinct CDR3 sequences, with 8% to 10% observed a single time. The ten biggest clones cover 15% to 20% of the sample.

The sample's treatment or condition label, in plain terms: live attenuated yellow fever vaccine strain. At each blood-draw timepoint, two biological replicates of bulk PBMCs were obtained. A standard Ficoll-Paque protocol was used to isolate PBMCs from peripheral blood. TriZol was used to extract RNA from bulk PBMCs, from CD4 and CD8 fractions, and from dextramer-positive and dextramer-negative fractions. V is pared back by 5 bases and J by 10 bases, with 18 bases lying between the germline termini. The CDR3, cysteine through phenylalanine, is 14 amino acids long. Just the 42-base CDR3 DNA is kept, in frame starting at base 1. The germline V gene encodes CDR1 SGHTA and CDR2 FQGNSA. This clonotype was found many times. Its antigen is still unknown. Base quality data are lacking; no much larger clone is found one base away.

The receptor chain draws on TRBV7-2 and TRBJ2-1; the D match is possibly TRBD1 or TRBD2, with 6 bases aligned in each. This material consisted of PBMCs, taken on the day of the first yellow fever vaccination. The TCR was taken from a man in his late teens or twenties who received the YFV17D yellow fever vaccine. The CDR3 has the sequence CASSGLRGRGEQFF. The DNA is as follows: TGTGCCAGCAGCGGCTTACGGGGGCGAGGAGAGCAGTTCTTC.